Reported below is one T cell receptor beta chain. Its cognate antigen is unknown. The sample belongs to a study of T cells in narcolepsy. Whole-study findings and limits: Blood of same and different patients, but not healthy controls, reportedly held recurring autoreactive clonotypes.

The table came from immunoSEQ multiplex PCR; TCRdb's copy has only in-frame clones and leaves some out. The profile shows some 30,000 clones, 84% of them singletons. The CDR3 spans 15 residues. Germline V gene sequence: CDR1 SGHNT, CDR2 YYREEE (reference sequence). The junction had 6 bases not matched to a gene; V was cut back by 0 bases and J by 6 bases. Sequencing was performed on CD45RA- memory CD4+ T cells from PBMCs. This TCR came from a human donor with narcolepsy. The rearrangement uses TRBV5-4 and TRBJ2-1, with 7 positions matching TRBD1. CDR3 amino acids: CASSLVRQGPNEQFF. The DNA for the CDR3 is TGTGCCAGCAGCTTGGTGAGACAGGGACCCAATGAGCAGTTCTTC. The full variable domain, completed using reference TRBV5-4 and TRBJ2-1, is ETGVTQSPTHLIKTRGQQVTLRCSSQSGHNTVSWYQQALGQGPQFIFQYYREEENGRGNFPPRFSGLQFPNYSSELNVNALELDDSALYLCASSLVRQGPNEQFFGPGTRLTVL.